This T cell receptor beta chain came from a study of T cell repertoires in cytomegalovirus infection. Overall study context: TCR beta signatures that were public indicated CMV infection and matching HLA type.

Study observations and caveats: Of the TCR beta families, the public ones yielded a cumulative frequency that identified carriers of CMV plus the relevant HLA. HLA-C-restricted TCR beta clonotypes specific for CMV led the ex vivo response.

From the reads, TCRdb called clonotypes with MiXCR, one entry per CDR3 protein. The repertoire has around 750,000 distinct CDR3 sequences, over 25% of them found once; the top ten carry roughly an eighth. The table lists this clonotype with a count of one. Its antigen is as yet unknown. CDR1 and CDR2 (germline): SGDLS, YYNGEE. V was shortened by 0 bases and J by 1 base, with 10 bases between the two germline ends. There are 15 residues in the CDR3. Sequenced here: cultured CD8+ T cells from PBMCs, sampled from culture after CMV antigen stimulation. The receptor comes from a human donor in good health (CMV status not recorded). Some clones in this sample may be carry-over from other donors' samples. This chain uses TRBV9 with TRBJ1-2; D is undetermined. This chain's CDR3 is CASSVDRTHNYGYTF. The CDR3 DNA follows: TGTGCCAGCAGCGTAGACCGGACTCATAACTATGGCTACACCTTC.